These T cell receptor beta chains were read from a single sample in a study of blood T cell repertoires in COVID-19. Measured with immunoSEQ multiplex PCR; TCRdb has only the in-frame clones, and not every one. There are a few thousand clones in the sample; around 80% occur only once, and 13% lies in the top ten. Sequenced: peripheral blood. Every receptor here comes from a man in his 70s with active COVID-19. The CDR3 runs from the conserved cysteine through the conserved F or W. Each record gives: J gene, V gene, D gene, clone size, CDR3 length, CDR3 protein, CDR3 DNA. A D gene is named only where the DNA matches it firmly. Only part of the rows carry a size: once, few, many, or a class if the clone is expanded.

TRBJ2-4 TRBV7-2 . . 14 CASSLIGSKNIQYF TGTGCCAGCAGCTTAATTGGGAGCAAAAACATTCAGTACTTC
TRBJ1-1 TRBV19 . few 12 CASSHGGREAFF TGTGCCAGTAGTCATGGGGGCAGAGAAGCTTTCTTT
TRBJ1-4 TRBV11-2 TRBD1 large 16 CASSSRDRGHSEKLFF TGTGCCAGCAGCTCCAGGGACAGGGGGCATAGTGAAAAACTGTTTTTT
TRBJ2-7 TRBV5-1 TRBD1 . 12 CASSLSGQGAYF TGCGCCAGCAGCTTGTCGGGACAGGGGGCGTACTTC
TRBJ2-3 TRBV6-5 TRBD1 . 16 CASSYSGGRGLQTQYF TGTGCCAGCAGTTACTCAGGGGGCAGGGGGCTGCAAACGCAGTATTTT
TRBJ2-7 TRBV28 . . 11 CASSINYEQYF TGTGCCAGCAGTATAAACTACGAGCAGTACTTC
TRBJ2-3 TRBV9 TRBD1 . 15 CASSVGQSVTDTQYF TGTGCCAGCAGCGTGGGACAGTCAGTCACAGATACGCAGTATTTT
TRBJ2-5 TRBV7-8 TRBD2 . 15 CASSRSTSGVETQYF TGTGCCAGCAGCCGGTCGACTAGCGGGGTAGAGACCCAGTACTTC
TRBJ1-1 TRBV3-1/TRBV3-2 . . 12 CASSRVNTEAFF TGTGCCAGCAGCCGAGTAAACACTGAAGCTTTCTTT
TRBJ2-2 TRBV7-2 . . 15 CASSFQGRGTGELFF TGTGCCAGCAGCTTCCAGGGAAGAGGCACCGGGGAGCTGTTTTTT
TRBJ2-2 TRBV4-2 TRBD2 few 18 CASSHDIAGGTNTGELFF TGTGCCAGCAGCCACGATATAGCGGGGGGGACAAACACCGGGGAGCTGTTTTTT
TRBJ2-3 TRBV7-8 . . 15 CASSLDFSSTDTQYF TGTGCCAGCAGCCTCGACTTCTCTAGCACAGATACGCAGTATTTT
TRBJ2-1 TRBV27 TRBD2 . 15 CASSIVGGAYNEQFF TGTGCCAGCAGTATTGTCGGGGGGGCCTACAATGAGCAGTTCTTC
TRBJ2-4 TRBV19 TRBD1 once 14 CASSLGQGENIQYF TGTGCCAGTAGCCTCGGACAGGGGGAGAACATTCAGTACTTC